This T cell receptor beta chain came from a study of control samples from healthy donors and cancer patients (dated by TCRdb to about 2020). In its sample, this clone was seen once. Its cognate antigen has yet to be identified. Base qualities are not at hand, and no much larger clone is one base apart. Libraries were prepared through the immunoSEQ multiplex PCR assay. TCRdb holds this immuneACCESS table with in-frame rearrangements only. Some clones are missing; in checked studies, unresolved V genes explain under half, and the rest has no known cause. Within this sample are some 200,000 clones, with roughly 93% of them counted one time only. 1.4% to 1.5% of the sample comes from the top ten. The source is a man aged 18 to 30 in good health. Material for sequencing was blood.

Read as DNA, the sequence is TGTGCCATCAGTGATCGCAGGGATCCCGGGGAGCTGTTTTTT. This codes for CAISDRRDPGELFF. The chain uses TRBV10-3 and TRBJ2-2, with TRBD1 as a weak D call on 5 bases. The CDR3 starts with the cysteine, ends with the phenylalanine, and has 14 residues. Only the CDR3 part of the read is kept: 42 bases, read in frame from the first base. CDR1 and CDR2 (ENHRY, SYGVKD) derive from the germline V gene. The V and J ends are trimmed by 3 bases and 6 bases, leaving 11 bases between them.